This T cell receptor beta chain derives from a study of T-cell reconstitution after alpha-beta-depleted transplantation in children. The TCRbeta library incorporated unique molecular identifiers. One entry per CDR3 protein, called by TCRdb with MiXCR from the PCR reads. The sample has 450,000 to 550,000 distinct CDR3 sequences, roughly 10% seen once. The CDR3 length is 13 residues. After removal of 6 bases from V and 6 bases from J, the junction contained 3 bases not matched to a gene. The germline V gene has CDR1 MNHNS and CDR2 SASEGT. This clonotype turned up a few times. Antigen unknown. Study findings and constraints: T cells produced anew were the main source of T-cell counts and diversity one year after transplant. Roughly two months post-transplant, alpha-beta T cells reportedly originated from several hundred graft clones that had expanded. Some patients' high day-60 TCRbeta diversity was attributed to recipient cells surviving conditioning.

The chain is built from TRBV6-1 and TRBJ1-4; TRBD1 aligns across 8 bases. Material: PBMCs, mostly from graft donor cells, obtained 180 days after TCRalphabeta/CD19-depleted stem cell transplant. This clonotype originated in a female patient between 2 and 15 years old who had a stem cell transplant for aplastic anemia, so the T cells may come from the graft donor. The CDR3 DNA follows: TGTGCCAGCAGGACAGGGGTGGATGAAAAACTGTTTTTT. Protein sequence: CASRTGVDEKLFF.